These 5 T cell receptor beta chains share one sample of origin, sequenced in a study of blood T cells in healthy people across ages. The authors ran a second PCR of about 7 to 12 cycles using a sample-barcoded 5' primer and a J-beta primer mix. TCRdb recomputed calls from the 5' RACE reads with MiXCR, one row per CDR3 protein. The sample contains 1.5 million to 2 million distinct CDR3 sequences, around 42% of which appear only once. Sequenced: blood. These receptors all come from a human donor in good health.

As to this clonotype: An end of the junction does not agree with germline; a read error may underlie this. The V and J genes are TRBV5-1 and TRBJ2-3; 10 bases fit TRBD1. The CDR3 length is 15 residues. Looked up from germline, CDR1 is SGHRS and CDR2 is YFSETQ. The CDR3 region is CASSLEGTGEDTRYF. The CDR3 DNA reads TGCGCCAGCAGCTTGGAAGGGACAGGGGAAGATACGCGGTATTTT.

The rearrangement uses TRBV15 and TRBJ2-5; TRBD2 matches at 9 bases. The CDR3 consists of 17 residues. The V segment lost 0 bases and the J segment 2 bases; nucleotides outside the gene matches: 7. CDR1 is LNHNV, CDR2 YYDKDF, per germline (reference sequence). The CDR3 coding sequence is TGTGCCACCAGCAGAGATCGGCTAGCGGGGCTTCAAGAGACCCAGTACTTC. Translated: CATSRDRLAGLQETQYF.

There are a few counts of this clonotype. The V gene is TRBV12-3 or TRBV12-4, the J gene TRBJ2-3; 7 positions agree with TRBD1. The CDR3 runs to 14 residues. V was pared by 6 bases and J by 6 bases, with 9 bases of the junction left unmatched. The DNA of the CDR3 is TGTGCCAGCAGAACCTCTCGGGACAGCGATACGCAGTATTTT. Translated: CASRTSRDSDTQYF.

The genes are TRBV12-3 or TRBV12-4 and TRBJ2-3; D unclear. V dropped 5 bases and J dropped 13 bases, with 16 bases sitting between them. The CDR3 consists of 12 residues. The CDR3 DNA reads TGTGCCAGCAGTCCGACGCCGTACCAAGAGTATTTT. Translation gives CASSPTPYQEYF.

This chain joins TRBV29-1 and TRBJ2-3; TRBD2 aligns across 7 bases. CDR3 size: 14 residues. J was trimmed by 3 bases and V by 4 bases; bases with no gene match: 7. Germline values: CDR1 SQVTM, CDR2 ANQGSEA. The CDR3 DNA is TGCAGCGTTGTTCTAGCGGTGGCGACAGATACGCAGTATTTT. It yields the protein CSVVLAVATDTQYF.